A selection of T cell receptor beta chains follows, all from one sample in a study of T cells in Graves' hyperthyroidism and ophthalmopathy. MiXCR, run by TCRdb on the multiplex PCR reads, gives a single entry per CDR3 protein. The table lists about 460,000 distinct CDR3 sequences, around a fifth of them singletons. Sequencing used blood. Source of these receptors: a woman between 65 and 79 years old with Graves' ophthalmopathy. CDR3s include the opening cysteine and the closing phenylalanine or tryptophan. The D gene is left open where the match is weak. Size is stated for part of the rows, as once, few or many counts, or as a class when the clone is expanded.

d_gene,j_gene,v_gene,abundance,CDR3aa,CDR3nt
TRBD2,TRBJ2-1,TRBV10-1,many,CASSEPSGRNEQFF,TGCGCCAGCAGTGAGCCTAGCGGGAGGAATGAGCAGTTCTTC
TRBD2,TRBJ2-1,TRBV7-2,many,CASSLAPGLARHEQFF,TGTGCCAGCAGCTTAGCGCCCGGACTAGCGAGGCATGAGCAGTTCTTC
-,TRBJ1-6,TRBV6-1,many,CASSLDRGDSPLHF,TGTGCCAGCAGCCTGGACCGGGGGGATTCACCCCTCCACTTT
TRBD2,TRBJ2-1,TRBV6-1,few,CASTLAGGSYNEQFF,TGTGCCAGCACCTTAGCGGGAGGCTCCTACAATGAGCAGTTCTTC
-,TRBJ2-7,TRBV2,-,CASNSRPTGDEQYF,TGTGCCAGCAATTCACGACCGACGGGAGACGAGCAGTACTTC
-,TRBJ2-2,TRBV7-7,-,CASSLGGTHTGELFF,TGTGCTAGCAGCTTAGGAGGGACACACACCGGGGAGCTGTTTTTT
TRBD2,TRBJ2-3,TRBV7-9,-,CASSLSSGRIDTQYF,TGTGCCAGCAGCCTTAGTAGCGGGAGAATAGATACGCAGTATTTT
TRBD1,TRBJ2-5,TRBV24-1,-,CATSEPGTGFFETQYF,TGTGCCACCAGTGAACCCGGGACAGGGTTTTTCGAGACCCAGTACTTC
-,TRBJ1-2,TRBV7-2,many,CASSLKGIAGYGYTF,TGTGCCAGCAGCTTAAAGGGGATTGCGGGCTATGGCTACACCTTC
-,TRBJ2-1,TRBV11-3,few,CASSLEAVDNEQFF,TGTGCCAGCAGCTTAGAGGCCGTGGACAATGAGCAGTTCTTC
-,TRBJ1-2,TRBV28,-,CASSFQGGGNYGYTF,TGTGCCAGCAGTTTCCAGGGCGGGGGTAACTATGGCTACACCTTC
-,TRBJ2-1,TRBV7-3,few,CASSFTWGDEQFF,TGTGCCAGCAGCTTTACATGGGGGGATGAGCAGTTCTTC
-,TRBJ2-3,TRBV7-9,many,CASSLILDTQYF,TGTGCCAGCAGCTTAATCCTGGATACGCAGTATTTT
-,TRBJ2-3,TRBV6-1,-,CASSGGQPSTDTQYF,TGTGCCAGCAGCGGGGGACAACCTAGCACAGATACGCAGTATTTT
-,TRBJ1-1,TRBV28,-,CASTWGTATSFF,TGTGCCAGCACCTGGGGGACTGCCACATCTTTCTTT
TRBD1,TRBJ2-6,TRBV7-9,-,CASALGTGRSGANVLTF,TGTGCCAGCGCTCTGGGGACAGGACGCTCTGGGGCCAACGTCCTGACTTTC
TRBD1,TRBJ1-2,TRBV7-2,-,CASSLGGQGGGYTF,TGTGCCAGCAGCTTAGGAGGACAGGGGGGTGGCTACACCTTC
-,TRBJ2-3,TRBV20-1,-,CSTNREPRGDTQYF,TGCAGTACCAACCGGGAACCCCGGGGAGATACGCAGTATTTT
-,TRBJ2-7,TRBV6-1,many,CASSQDRVSYEQYF,TGTGCCAGCAGTCAAGACAGAGTCTCCTACGAGCAGTACTTC
-,TRBJ2-3,TRBV3-1,many,CASNPGGRDTQYF,TGTGCCAGCAACCCTGGGGGGAGAGATACGCAGTATTTT
-,TRBJ2-3,TRBV5-1,few,CASSLSTGSSTDTQYF,TGCGCCAGCAGCTTAAGCACCGGATCTAGCACAGATACGCAGTATTTT
TRBD2,TRBJ2-2,TRBV7-9,-,CASSRTSVPGELFF,TGTGCCAGCAGTCGGACTAGCGTTCCCGGGGAGCTGTTTTTT
-,TRBJ2-2,TRBV19,few,CATTSRASNTGELFF,TGTGCCACCACCTCCCGGGCCTCGAACACCGGGGAGCTGTTTTTT
-,TRBJ2-1,TRBV10-1,-,CASSEFTTNEQFF,TGCGCCAGCAGTGAGTTCACAACCAATGAGCAGTTCTTC
-,TRBJ1-5,TRBV28,many,CASSFLGEWQPQHF,TGTGCCAGCAGTTTTTTAGGGGAATGGCAGCCCCAGCATTTT
TRBD1,TRBJ1-5,TRBV7-2,-,CASSSQTGGNQPQHF,TGTGCCAGCAGCTCCCAGACAGGGGGGAATCAGCCCCAGCATTTT
-,TRBJ2-1,TRBV6-2/TRBV6-3,many,CASSHPRGAISSEQFF,TGTGCCAGCAGCCACCCAAGGGGGGCCATATCCAGTGAGCAGTTCTTC
-,TRBJ2-5,TRBV6-2/TRBV6-3,-,CASPPPASPETQYF,TGTGCCAGCCCACCACCGGCCTCCCCAGAGACCCAGTACTTC
TRBD2,TRBJ2-3,TRBV5-1,few,CASSLEAAGGPEDTQYF,TGCGCCAGCAGCTTGGAGGCGGCGGGAGGGCCAGAGGATACGCAGTATTTT
-,TRBJ1-3,TRBV7-3,-,CASSLTGGNGGNTIYF,TGTGCCAGCAGCTTAACAGGGGGGAACGGTGGAAACACCATATATTTT
TRBD2,TRBJ2-1,TRBV10-3,few,CAIKASGLYNEQFF,TGTGCCATCAAGGCTAGCGGCCTCTACAATGAGCAGTTCTTC
TRBD2,TRBJ2-1,TRBV12-5,many,CASGSTAKRENNEQFF,TGTGCTAGTGGTTCAACTGCGAAGCGGGAGAACAATGAGCAGTTCTTC
-,TRBJ2-1,TRBV7-2,many,CASSPLVASSSYNEQFF,TGTGCCAGCAGTCCTCTAGTAGCTTCGAGCTCCTACAATGAGCAGTTCTTC
-,TRBJ2-3,TRBV30,-,CAWSHGRTSTDTQYF,TGTGCCTGGAGTCATGGGAGGACTAGCACAGATACGCAGTATTTT
-,TRBJ1-2,TRBV12-3/TRBV12-4,few,CASTLGGSGYGYTF,TGTGCCAGCACTCTAGGGGGGTCGGGGTATGGCTACACCTTC
TRBD1,TRBJ1-5,TRBV3-1,few,CASSQAGGFGQPQHF,TGTGCCAGCAGCCAAGCAGGGGGTTTCGGTCAGCCCCAGCATTTT
TRBD1,TRBJ2-5,TRBV20-1,many,CSARLGTGVETQYF,TGCAGTGCGCGACTTGGGACAGGGGTTGAGACCCAGTACTTC
TRBD1,TRBJ1-6,TRBV6-6,-,CASSYASGTGGSPLHF,TGTGCCAGCAGTTACGCCTCCGGGACAGGGGGTTCACCCCTCCACTTT
-,TRBJ2-7,TRBV20-1,-,CSARLEVGEQYF,TGCAGTGCTAGACTAGAGGTAGGCGAGCAGTACTTC
-,TRBJ2-3,TRBV6-2/TRBV6-3,few,CASSPPLTSTPPDTQYF,TGTGCCAGCAGCCCACCCCTGACTAGTACTCCCCCAGATACGCAGTATTTT
-,TRBJ1-2,TRBV11-2,many,CASSLDPAANYGYTF,TGTGCCAGCAGCTTAGATCCTGCAGCTAACTATGGCTACACCTTC
-,TRBJ2-3,TRBV7-3,few,CASSLIPGGTDTQYF,TGTGCCAGCAGCTTAATCCCGGGGGGCACAGATACGCAGTATTTT
TRBD2,TRBJ2-7,TRBV25-1,-,CASASLAGGHEQYF,TGTGCCAGTGCATCACTAGCGGGAGGTCACGAGCAGTACTTC
TRBD2,TRBJ2-1,TRBV29-1,few,CSVGGVLEAGVFSRYNEQFF,TGCAGCGTTGGAGGTGTTTTGGAAGCGGGAGTCTTTTCACGCTACAATGAGCAGTTCTTC
TRBD2,TRBJ2-7,TRBV6-1,once,CASSHLKGLAGVSEQYF,TGTGCCAGCAGTCACCTGAAGGGGCTAGCGGGAGTCTCCGAGCAGTACTTC
TRBD2,TRBJ2-3,TRBV5-1,-,CASSLGLAITPDTQYF,TGCGCCAGCAGCTTGGGACTAGCGATAACCCCAGATACGCAGTATTTT
-,TRBJ2-3,TRBV5-1,few,CASSLALSTDTQYF,TGCGCCAGCAGCTTGGCCCTTAGCACAGATACGCAGTATTTT
-,TRBJ1-2,TRBV29-1,-,CSVDPDGYTF,TGCAGCGTTGACCCCGACGGCTACACCTTC
-,TRBJ2-3,TRBV12-5,few,CASGFATYTDTQYF,TGTGCTAGTGGTTTCGCAACGTACACAGATACGCAGTATTTT
-,TRBJ2-1,TRBV6-1,-,CASLGGETYNEQFF,TGTGCCAGCCTAGGAGGAGAAACATACAATGAGCAGTTCTTC
-,TRBJ2-5,TRBV19,-,CASSIGPSDLFQETQYF,TGTGCCAGTAGTATCGGCCCCTCCGACCTATTCCAAGAGACCCAGTACTTC
TRBD2,TRBJ2-7,TRBV27,many,CASSPPRGSGTGGYEQYF,TGTGCCAGCAGCCCACCAAGGGGTAGCGGGACCGGAGGCTACGAGCAGTACTTC
-,TRBJ2-5,TRBV12-5,many,CASGSLWDTQETQYF,TGTGCTAGTGGTTCGCTCTGGGACACCCAAGAGACCCAGTACTTC
-,TRBJ2-6,TRBV19,-,CASSIGRRISGANVLTF,TGTGCCAGTAGTATAGGACGGAGGATTTCTGGGGCCAACGTCCTGACTTTC
TRBD1,TRBJ2-1,TRBV20-1,-,CSAEPPGQGINEQFF,TGCAGTGCTGAGCCTCCGGGACAGGGGATCAATGAGCAGTTCTTC
-,TRBJ1-2,TRBV20-1,-,CSVSLSVGYTF,TGCAGTGTCTCACTTTCAGTTGGCTACACCTTC
TRBD2,TRBJ2-7,TRBV20-1,-,CSASSGSRYEQYF,TGCAGTGCTAGCAGCGGGAGTCGGTACGAGCAGTACTTC
-,TRBJ1-1,TRBV18,few,CASSPSAGVGEAFF,TGTGCCAGCTCACCTTCGGCAGGGGTCGGTGAAGCTTTCTTT
TRBD1,TRBJ2-7,TRBV19,few,CASSSGGTGIYEQYF,TGTGCCAGTAGTTCCGGAGGGACAGGGATCTACGAGCAGTACTTC
-,TRBJ2-1,TRBV6-1,few,CASNQPGSYNEQFF,TGTGCCAGCAATCAGCCGGGCTCCTACAATGAGCAGTTCTTC